This is a list of T cell receptor beta chains from one sample in a study of T cell responses to AZD1222 COVID-19 vaccine. Clones were read by immunoSEQ multiplex PCR, and TCRdb kept only the in-frame ones, dropping some. The sample records over 100,000 clones, about 80% being singletons. Sequencing was performed on peripheral blood, taken on day 0 of AZD1222 vaccination. The origin of the receptors is an adult in good health. CDR3s include the opening cysteine and the closing phenylalanine or tryptophan. D genes are given only for firm matches. Only part of the rows carry a size: once, few, many, or a class if the clone is expanded.

clone_size | j_call | d_call | v_call | cdr3_aa | cdr3_nt
once | TRBJ2-7 | TRBD2 | TRBV7-6 | CASSLAGGSSYEQYF | TGTGCCAGCAGCTTAGCTGGCGGGAGCTCCTACGAGCAGTACTTC
. | TRBJ2-7 | TRBD2 | TRBV3-1/TRBV3-2 | CASSQLTSGGNEQYF | TGTGCCAGCAGCCAGCTGACTAGCGGGGGGAACGAGCAGTACTTC
. | TRBJ2-3 | . | TRBV6-4 | CASSDGHRTDTQYF | TGTGCCAGCAGTGACGGGCACAGGACGGATACGCAGTATTTT
. | TRBJ1-3 | . | TRBV7-9 | CASSLTNGAGNTIYF | TGTGCCAGCAGCTTAACGAACGGGGCTGGAAACACCATATATTTT
. | TRBJ1-5 | . | TRBV27 | CASRGHNNQPQHF | TGTGCCAGCCGAGGACATAACAATCAGCCCCAGCATTTT
. | TRBJ2-7 | TRBD1 | TRBV27 | CASHSGQGAHEQYF | TGTGCCAGCCACTCCGGACAGGGGGCCCACGAGCAGTACTTC
. | TRBJ2-1 | TRBD2 | TRBV29-1 | CSAGLAARGDEQFF | TGCAGCGCTGGACTAGCGGCAAGGGGGGATGAGCAGTTCTTC
. | TRBJ2-6 | . | TRBV27 | CASSLVGSGANVLTF | TGTGCCAGCAGTCTCGTAGGCTCTGGGGCCAACGTCCTGACTTTC
. | TRBJ2-2 | . | TRBV19 | CASSIDSGPTPTGELFF | TGTGCCAGTAGTATAGATTCGGGACCAACCCCCACCGGGGAGCTGTTTTTT
. | TRBJ2-2 | . | TRBV4-2 | CASSQAHLTGELFF | TGTGCCAGCAGCCAAGCCCACCTTACCGGGGAGCTGTTTTTT
. | TRBJ1-5 | TRBD1 | TRBV5-1 | CASSLGGQASNQPQHF | TGCGCCAGCAGCTTGGGAGGACAGGCGAGCAATCAGCCCCAGCATTTT
once | TRBJ1-5 | . | TRBV12-3/TRBV12-4 | CASSFREGQPQHF | TGTGCCAGCAGTTTCAGGGAAGGGCAGCCCCAGCATTTT
. | TRBJ2-5 | TRBD2 | TRBV20-1 | CSASYSASGSRGETQYF | TGCAGTGCTAGTTATTCGGCTAGCGGGAGCCGGGGAGAGACCCAGTACTTC
few | TRBJ1-4 | TRBD1 | TRBV24-1 | CATSDSRQGYEKLFF | TGTGCCACCAGTGATTCCCGACAGGGATATGAAAAACTGTTTTTT
. | TRBJ1-2 | . | TRBV7-9 | CASSLEQGRGGYTF | TGTGCCAGCAGCTTAGAACAGGGAAGAGGCGGCTACACCTTC
. | TRBJ1-4 | TRBD1 | TRBV27 | CASSFFGQGGGEKLFF | TGTGCCAGCAGTTTTTTCGGACAGGGTGGAGGCGAAAAACTGTTTTTT
. | TRBJ1-5 | . | TRBV5-1 | CASSYSGGNQPQHF | TGCGCCAGCAGCTACTCGGGCGGGAATCAGCCCCAGCATTTT
once | TRBJ2-7 | TRBD2 | TRBV2 | CASGGGPGFYEQYF | TGTGCCAGCGGCGGGGGGCCTGGATTCTACGAGCAGTACTTC
. | TRBJ2-1 | TRBD2 | TRBV13 | CASSLGLSGGGRDEQFF | TGTGCCAGCAGCTTAGGCCTTAGCGGGGGCGGTCGGGATGAGCAGTTCTTC
. | TRBJ2-1 | TRBD2 | TRBV18 | CASSLLIAGGGNEQFF | TGTGCCAGCTCACTCCTCATAGCGGGAGGAGGGAATGAGCAGTTCTTC
few | TRBJ1-2 | . | TRBV28 | CASSLKGVGYTF | TGTGCCAGCAGTTTGAAAGGGGTTGGCTACACCTTC
. | TRBJ2-1 | TRBD2 | TRBV19 | CASSRSGRAGNEQFF | TGTGCCAGTAGCCGTAGCGGGAGGGCAGGCAATGAGCAGTTCTTC
. | TRBJ1-2 | . | TRBV3-1/TRBV3-2 | CASSQEAQAYGYTF | TGTGCCAGCAGCCAAGAAGCTCAAGCCTATGGCTACACCTTC
. | TRBJ1-3 | . | TRBV12-3/TRBV12-4 | CASSLGSLNTIYF | TGTGCCAGCAGTTTAGGGTCATTGAACACCATATATTTT
. | TRBJ1-2 | TRBD1 | TRBV12-3/TRBV12-4 | CASSRTGGSGYTF | TGTGCCAGCAGCCGCACAGGGGGAAGTGGCTACACCTTC
. | TRBJ1-1 | . | TRBV28 | CASSLPGSSEAFF | TGTGCCAGCAGTTTGCCGGGGTCTTCCGAAGCTTTCTTT
. | TRBJ2-6 | . | TRBV7-9 | CASSLGNSGANVLTF | TGTGCCAGCAGCTTAGGGAACTCTGGGGCCAACGTCCTGACTTTC
. | TRBJ1-2 | . | TRBV2 | CASSDDGNYGYTF | TGTGCCAGCAGCGATGACGGGAACTATGGCTACACCTTC
. | TRBJ1-1 | TRBD1 | TRBV11-1 | CASSDRGPEAFF | TGTGCCAGCAGCGACAGGGGCCCTGAAGCTTTCTTT
. | TRBJ2-3 | . | TRBV3-1/TRBV3-2 | CASSQDWASSTDTQYF | TGTGCCAGCAGCCAAGACTGGGCGTCTAGCACAGATACGCAGTATTTT
. | TRBJ2-5 | . | TRBV5-1 | CASSLVRSQETQYF | TGCGCCAGCAGCTTGGTACGGTCACAAGAGACCCAGTACTTC
. | TRBJ2-7 | TRBD1 | TRBV5-1 | CASSLDSGQGYEQYF | TGCGCCAGCAGCTTGGATTCCGGACAGGGCTACGAGCAGTACTTC
. | TRBJ2-2 | . | TRBV19 | CASSLSNTGELFF | TGTGCCAGTAGTTTGTCGAACACCGGGGAGCTGTTTTTT
. | TRBJ1-2 | . | TRBV14 | CASSHNTGFSYGYTF | TGTGCCAGCAGCCACAATACAGGGTTTAGCTATGGCTACACCTTC
few | TRBJ1-4 | . | TRBV5-1 | CASSEGNNEKLFF | TGCGCCAGCAGCGAGGGGAATAATGAAAAACTGTTTTTT
. | TRBJ1-2 | TRBD1 | TRBV2 | CASSDQGAYYGYTF | TGTGCCAGCAGTGACCAGGGGGCATACTATGGCTACACCTTC
. | TRBJ1-5 | . | TRBV6-1 | CASSEYLMQPQHF | TGTGCCAGCAGTGAATATTTGATGCAGCCCCAGCATTTT
. | TRBJ1-4 | . | TRBV30 | CAWSVLGKLFF | TGTGCCTGGAGTGTACTCGGAAAACTGTTTTTT
few | TRBJ2-7 | . | TRBV28 | CASSPWGARGEQYF | TGTGCCAGCAGTCCGTGGGGGGCTCGCGGCGAGCAGTACTTC
. | TRBJ1-6 | . | TRBV30 | CAWSVVQGGSPLHF | TGTGCCTGGAGTGTCGTGCAGGGTGGCTCACCCCTCCACTTT
. | TRBJ1-5 | . | TRBV6-1 | CASSEEQGGQPQHF | TGTGCCAGCAGTGAAGAACAGGGCGGTCAGCCCCAGCATTTT
. | TRBJ1-6 | TRBD1 | TRBV28 | CASGTGANSPLHF | TGTGCCAGCGGAACAGGGGCGAATTCACCCCTCCACTTT
. | TRBJ1-1 | . | TRBV27 | CASSFGRGSTEAFF | TGTGCCAGCAGTTTCGGTCGAGGATCCACTGAAGCTTTCTTT
. | TRBJ1-2 | . | TRBV28 | CASRDGTRGGAGYTF | TGTGCCAGCAGGGATGGAACCAGGGGTGGAGCGGGCTACACCTTC
. | TRBJ2-4 | TRBD1 | TRBV4-3 | CASSLGQGADIQYF | TGCGCCAGCAGCCTCGGACAGGGCGCAGACATTCAGTACTTC
. | TRBJ2-7 | . | TRBV28 | CASSLGGGSHEQYF | TGTGCCAGCAGTTTGGGCGGAGGGTCCCACGAGCAGTACTTC
. | TRBJ2-4 | . | TRBV21-1 | CASSKVLAGEVAKNIQYF | TGTGCCAGCAGCAAAGTGCTAGCGGGAGAGGTGGCCAAAAACATTCAGTACTTC
. | TRBJ2-7 | TRBD2 | TRBV6-5 | CATSGAITYEQYF | TGTGCCACCAGCGGGGCGATAACCTACGAGCAGTACTTC
. | TRBJ1-1 | . | TRBV7-8 | CASSPAPSGRAFF | TGTGCCAGCAGCCCCGCCCCGTCAGGGAGAGCTTTCTTT
. | TRBJ1-4 | . | TRBV30 | CAWRVASNEKLFF | TGTGCCTGGAGGGTCGCCTCTAATGAAAAACTGTTTTTT
. | TRBJ2-3 | . | TRBV7-2 | CASSLGPTPPDTQYF | TGTGCCAGCAGCTTAGGCCCCACACCCCCAGATACGCAGTATTTT